The 7 T cell receptor beta chains given below trace back to one sample, sequenced in a study of blood T cell repertoires in COVID-19. The assay was immunoSEQ multiplex PCR, and TCRdb's table has in-frame clones only and misses some. The repertoire holds 150,000 or so clones, approximately 79% seen once, with roughly 6.4% in the top ten. Sequencing input: peripheral blood. All receptors derive from a woman between 40 and 55 years old with COVID-19, enrolled during active disease.

The V gene is TRBV18, the J gene TRBJ2-2; perhaps TRBD2 as D (6 bases). Germline V gene lookup returns CDR1 KGHSH and CDR2 LQKENI. The CDR3 is 14 amino acids. V dropped 6 bases and J dropped 0 bases, with 8 bases sitting between them. This chain's CDR3 is CASSEGSNTGELFF. CDR3 bases: TGTGCCAGCTCGGAGGGTTCGAACACCGGGGAGCTGTTTTTT.

A remark on this clone: Other nucleotide sequences from this sample produce the same CDR3. The rearrangement uses TRBV3-1 (or the pseudogene TRBV3-2) and TRBJ1-5; D perhaps matches TRBD1 (5 bases). V lost 1 base, J lost 3 bases, and 7 bases lay in between. The CDR3 contains 14 residues. Per the germline V gene, CDR1 is LGHDT and CDR2 is YNNKEL (reference sequence). The CDR3 here is CASSQAGYNQPQHF. The CDR3 nucleotides read TGTGCCAGCAGCCAAGCAGGGTACAATCAGCCCCAGCATTTT.

The CDR3 sequence: CASSLPLNLNTEAFF. CDR3 nucleotide sequence: TGTGCCAGCAGTTTACCCTTAAACTTGAACACTGAAGCTTTCTTT. The V gene is TRBV6-2 or TRBV6-3, the J gene TRBJ1-1; D is uncertain. Germline V CDR1 and CDR2: MNHEY, SVGEGT. Trimming stripped 4 bases from V and 0 bases from J, with 12 bases between. The CDR3 sequence is 15 residues long.

The chain combines TRBV10-3 with TRBJ2-7; unclear D gene. V was clipped by 4 bases and J by 5 bases, with 18 bases between them. From germline, CDR1 is ENHRY and CDR2 SYGVKD. CDR3 length equals 15 residues. This CDR3 reads CAISGRKRMEDEQYF. CDR3 sequence (DNA): TGTGCCATCAGTGGTCGGAAGAGGATGGAAGACGAGCAGTACTTC.

The chain is built from TRBV12-3 or TRBV12-4 and TRBJ1-5, with D uncertain. This CDR3 has 13 residues. The V end was cut by 4 bases, the J end by 9 bases, with 13 bases between. This CDR3 is CASSSQSGGPQHF. The CDR3 DNA follows: TGTGCCAGCAGTTCTCAGTCTGGAGGGCCCCAGCATTTT.

The rearrangement uses TRBV27 and TRBJ2-1; D might be TRBD2 (5 bases). Trimming pared 2 bases from V and 5 bases from J, leaving 19 bases between. The germline CDR1 and CDR2 sequences are MNHEY and SMNVEV (reference sequence). This CDR3 contains 17 residues. The CDR3 sequence: CASSLGPGIAPNNEQFF. The CDR3 nucleotides are TGTGCCAGCAGTTTAGGCCCGGGGATCGCGCCCAACAATGAGCAGTTCTTC.

The V and J genes are TRBV7-2 and TRBJ2-7, with 10 bases that match TRBD2. With 2 bases clipped from V and 2 bases from J, the junction kept 3 bases outside the gene matches. Per the germline V gene, CDR1 is SGHTA and CDR2 is FQGNSA. CDR3 length: 15 residues. CDR3 nucleotides: TGTGCCAGCAGCTTACAAGCGGGGGGGACCTACGAGCAGTACGTC. It encodes CASSLQAGGTYEQYV.